This T cell receptor beta chain appears in the sequencing data of a study of blood T cell repertoires in COVID-19. About the study: Acute and convalescent COVID-19 samples came from the United States, Italy and Spain.

Study processing details: Estimation of nucleated cell counts relied on the amplification of reference gene primers. The repertoire was sequenced with immunoSEQ multiplex PCR; TCRdb's copy has only in-frame clones and lacks some. Clonal size and the V and J genes are those of that table, whereas D and trimming came from the DNA. Altogether 200,000 to 250,000 clones are present, 83% being singletons, with the ten largest covering 7.4%. Sequencing input: peripheral blood. This sequence originates from a woman between 50 and 59 years old with acute or convalescent COVID-19.

The CDR3 reads CASSVDRGGEQYF. CDR3 sequence (DNA): TGTGCCAGCAGCGTAGACAGGGGAGGAGAGCAGTACTTC. The V gene is TRBV9, the J gene TRBJ2-7, with TRBD1 as a possible D gene (7 bases). With 0 bases removed from V and 7 bases from J, the gap between germline ends came to 11 bases. CDR1 and CDR2 from the germline V gene are SGDLS and YYNGEE. This CDR3 spans 13 amino acids. The full variable domain, in which reference TRBV9 and TRBJ2-7 provide the parts outside the CDR3, is DSGVTQTPKHLITATGQRVTLRCSPRSGDLSVYWYQQSLDQGLQFLIQYYNGEERAKGNILERFSAQQFPDLHSELNLSSLELGDSALYFCASSVDRGGEQYFGPGTRLTVT.